The T cell receptor beta chain described here comes from a study of CD8 T cells in Susac syndrome. Sequencing of TCR beta was undertaken in CD8+ and CD4+ T cells derived from blood. The multiple sclerosis controls were treatment-naive patients with relapsing-remitting disease that was stable or active. It was negative isolation that provided the CD8+ and CD4+ T cells, whereas TEMRA cells were enriched by FACS. Trimming shortened V by 0 bases and J by 5 bases, and 10 bases separated the two germline ends. Germline lookup yields CDR1 GTSNPN and CDR2 SVGIG (reference sequence). CDR3 length: 13 residues. cDNA came from about 0.51 to 1 ug RNA primed by random hexamers. A multiplex approach, immunoSEQ multiplex PCR, amplified TCR beta CDR3 across 54 Vbeta and 13 Jbeta. TCRdb re-derived calls from the immunoSEQ multiplex PCR reads in MiXCR, one entry per CDR3 protein. The top ten clones hold 0.075% to 0.095% of a sample with a few hundred thousand distinct CDR3 sequences, around 95% of them seen once.

The chain joins TRBV30 to TRBJ2-5; tentative D call: TRBD1 (6 bases). The sequence was obtained from a human donor with multiple sclerosis. Sequencing used CD4+ T cells from PBMCs. The CDR3 region is CAWSVSGEETQYF. The CDR3, as DNA: TGTGCCTGGAGTGTCTCAGGGGAGGAGACCCAGTACTTC.